The source of this TCR beta chain is a study of Ad26.COV2.S vaccination and SARS-CoV-2 variants. As to this clone: Its antigen is not known.

Treatment in this sample: over 15 received Ad26.COV2.S at low or high dose, single or two shots; roughly 5 received placebo; per-sample allocation not given. Specimens were obtained on day 63 following the first vaccine or placebo injection. Germline values: CDR1 SGHRS, CDR2 YFSETQ. This CDR3 is built from 15 residues. The V gene end was trimmed by 4 bases and the J gene end by 4 bases; junction bases not matched to a gene: 8. The table came from immunoSEQ multiplex PCR; TCRdb's copy has only in-frame clones and leaves some out. The sample contains about 350,000 clones, around nine tenths of which appear only once. Study-level points and caveats: The analyses of TCR breadth and depth may have understated the size of total T cell responses.

The receptor was isolated from a person between 18 and 65 years old who received the Ad26.COV2.S COVID-19 vaccine or a placebo. The material sequenced was peripheral blood, taken in a trial of Ad26.COV2.S vaccine versus placebo. The chain employs TRBV5-1 and TRBJ2-1; TRBD2 matches 7 bases. The CDR3 reads CASSPGGGGYNEQFF. The CDR3 DNA sequence: TGCGCCAGCAGCCCTGGTGGCGGGGGATACAATGAGCAGTTCTTC.